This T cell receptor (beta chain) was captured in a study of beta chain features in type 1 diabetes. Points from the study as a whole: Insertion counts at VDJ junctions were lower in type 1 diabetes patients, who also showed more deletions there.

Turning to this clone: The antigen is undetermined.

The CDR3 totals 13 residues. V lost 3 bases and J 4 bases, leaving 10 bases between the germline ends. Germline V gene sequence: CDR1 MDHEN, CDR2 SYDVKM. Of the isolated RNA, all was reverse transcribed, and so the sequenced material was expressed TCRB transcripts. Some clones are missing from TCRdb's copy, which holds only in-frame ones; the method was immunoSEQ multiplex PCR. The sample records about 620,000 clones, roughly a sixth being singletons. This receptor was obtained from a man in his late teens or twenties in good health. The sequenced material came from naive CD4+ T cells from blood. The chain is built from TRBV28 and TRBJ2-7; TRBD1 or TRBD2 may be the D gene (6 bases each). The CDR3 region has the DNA TGTGCCAGCAGTTTCGGGGGCCGGTACGAGCAGTACTTC. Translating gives CASSFGGRYEQYF.